This passage covers 3 T cell receptor beta chains from one sample sequenced in a study of cytomegalovirus exposure and HLA in healthy donors listed by TCRdb under 2017. Libraries were made using the immunoSEQ multiplex PCR assay. A mixture of 60 forward primers for TCR Vbeta segments and 13 reverse primers for TCR Jbeta segments was used in the multiplex PCR. TCRdb re-hosts the immuneACCESS table, in-frame sequences only. Its copies lack some clones; in the studies checked, an unresolved V gene accounts for under half of them, and the cause for the rest is not known. A total of around 70,000 clones appear in this sample, around 80% of them only once. The biggest ten clones account for 9% to 13% of the sample. Sample: PBMCs. These receptors all come from a male donor in good health and CMV-seropositive.

Details on this clone: Other nucleotide sequences from this sample produce the same CDR3. This rearrangement joins TRBV18 to TRBJ2-5; D ambiguous. This CDR3 comprises 14 residues. V lost 1 base to trimming and J lost 2 bases, with 8 bases between them. The germline V gene encodes CDR1 KGHSH and CDR2 LQKENI. The CDR3 loop reads CASSPRGNQETQYF. The CDR3 nucleotides read TGTGCCAGCTCACCACGAGGAAATCAAGAGACCCAGTACTTC.

The rearrangement joins TRBV29-1 to TRBJ2-1, with D maybe TRBD2 (6 bases). CDR1 is SQVTM and CDR2 is ANQGSEA in the germline V gene. This CDR3 spans 11 amino acids. Trimming took 7 bases from V and 9 from J, leaving 13 bases between them. CDR3 loop: CSGTRGVEQFF. In DNA form, the CDR3 reads TGCAGCGGCACGCGGGGCGTTGAGCAGTTCTTC.

The CDR3 DNA sequence: TGTGCCAGCTCGGAAGGGGGTCTAGCGGCCTACGAGCAGTACTTC. This encodes CASSEGGLAAYEQYF. The V and J genes are TRBV6-1 and TRBJ2-7; the D gene is possibly TRBD2 (7 bases). This CDR3 is built from 15 residues. From germline, CDR1 is MNHNS and CDR2 SASEGT. The ends were cut back, 8 bases at V and 2 bases at J, with 19 bases in the middle.